These T cell receptor beta chains were read from a single sample in a study of identical twins. One entry per CDR3 protein, called by TCRdb with MiXCR from the 5' RACE reads. The sample lists fewer than 350,000 distinct CDR3 sequences, less than 9% occurring once. These data also featured in a second study, about yellow fever vaccine responses in identical twins.

Input material: memory (CD45RO+) T cells sorted from blood. These receptors were obtained from a woman aged 18-35 years in good health. The CDR3 runs from the conserved cysteine through the conserved F or W. D genes are given only for firm matches. Some rows have no size entry. The others give once, few or many, or a class for an expanded clone.

d_gene	v_gene	abundance	j_gene	CDR3nt	CDR3aa
-	TRBV7-3	many	TRBJ2-3	TGTGCCAGCAGCTTTGGACCGCCTCAGCCAGATACGCAGTATTTT	CASSFGPPQPDTQYF
TRBD1	TRBV6-2/TRBV6-3	-	TRBJ2-3	TGTGCCAGCAGTTATGGCCAGGGGGCGTCGGCGCAGTATTTT	CASSYGQGASAQYF
-	TRBV14	-	TRBJ1-2	TGTGCCAGCAGCCAAGGATCGGGTGGCTACACCTTC	CASSQGSGGYTF
-	TRBV7-3	-	TRBJ1-1	TGTGCCAGCAGCCCCACTGGGTGGGGAGGCACTGAAGCTTTCTTT	CASSPTGWGGTEAFF
-	TRBV4-1	-	TRBJ2-1	TGCGCCAGCAGCCGGGGCCCCTGGGAGAATGAGCAGTTCTTC	CASSRGPWENEQFF
-	TRBV2	-	TRBJ2-3	TGTGCCAGCAGTGAAGCTAGTGAAGATACGCAGTATTTT	CASSEASEDTQYF
-	TRBV5-1	many	TRBJ1-6	TGCGCCAGCAGCTTGGGATTGGCAGGGTTGCTGAATTCACCCCTCCACTTT	CASSLGLAGLLNSPLHF
-	TRBV28	-	TRBJ1-1	TGTGCCAGCAGTTCCGCGCCGATGAACACTGAAGCTTTCTTT	CASSSAPMNTEAFF
-	TRBV3-1	-	TRBJ2-3	TGTGCCAGCAGCCAGAAGAATGGGGGAGCGGGCACAGATACGCAGTATTTT	CASSQKNGGAGTDTQYF
TRBD2	TRBV9	few	TRBJ2-1	TGTGCCAGCAGCGTAGACCCCGTTAGGACTAGCGATTACAATGAGCAGTTCTTC	CASSVDPVRTSDYNEQFF
TRBD1	TRBV20-1	few	TRBJ1-1	TGCAGTGCCAGGGGGCCGGGCACTGAAGCTTTCTTT	CSARGPGTEAFF
-	TRBV20-1	-	TRBJ2-1	TGCAGTGCTAGAGCGCCCTACAGACAAATCTACAATGAGCAGTTCTTC	CSARAPYRQIYNEQFF
TRBD2	TRBV15	-	TRBJ2-4	TGTGCCACCCGGGGGGGGATGGATGGAAACATTCAGTACTTC	CATRGGMDGNIQYF
-	TRBV6-5	few	TRBJ1-3	TGTGCCAGCAGTTTAGCGGACAGTCGGTCTGGAAACACCATATATTTT	CASSLADSRSGNTIYF
-	TRBV19	few	TRBJ1-5	TGTGCCAGTAACCTTAAGGGGGATCAGCCCCAGCATTTT	CASNLKGDQPQHF
-	TRBV5-1	few	TRBJ1-4	TGCGCCAGCAGCTCGGCAGGGTCAACTAATGAAAAACTGTTTTTT	CASSSAGSTNEKLFF
-	TRBV28	-	TRBJ2-7	TGTGCCAGCAGTTTACGTTTGGGAGTGGGGTACGAGCAGTACTTC	CASSLRLGVGYEQYF
TRBD1	TRBV28	many	TRBJ2-1	TGTGCCAGCAGTACAGGGGAAGGCTTCTACAATGAGCAGTTCTTC	CASSTGEGFYNEQFF
TRBD1	TRBV7-9	few	TRBJ1-2	TGTGCCAGCAGTAGAGGACAGGGCGAGGGCTACACCTTC	CASSRGQGEGYTF
-	TRBV6-1	few	TRBJ2-3	TGTGCCAGCAGTGCGATGGACAGAGATACGCAGTATTTT	CASSAMDRDTQYF
-	TRBV18	-	TRBJ2-1	TGTGCCAGCTCGCTAGAGAAAGTTGAGCAGTTCTTC	CASSLEKVEQFF
TRBD1	TRBV6-1	few	TRBJ1-5	TGTGCCAGCAGTGCGGGACAGCATAGCAATCAGCCCCAGCATTTT	CASSAGQHSNQPQHF
-	TRBV18	few	TRBJ2-6	TGTGCCAGCTCAGCAACGTTACAGCTGAAATCCTCTGGGGCCAACGTCCTGACTTTC	CASSATLQLKSSGANVLTF
-	TRBV7-2	many	TRBJ1-1	TGTGCCAGCAGCTTAGAGGGGTTGAACACTGAAGCTTTCTTT	CASSLEGLNTEAFF
TRBD1	TRBV25-1	-	TRBJ2-1	TGTGCCAGCAGTGAAAGGGACAGCTCTGGCAATGAGCAGTTCTTC	CASSERDSSGNEQFF
-	TRBV6-1	few	TRBJ2-1	TGTGCCAGCACCTCTGCACCAGGGCTCGATGAGCAGTTCTTC	CASTSAPGLDEQFF
TRBD1	TRBV19	few	TRBJ2-1	TGTGCCAGTAGCGACAGGGGCTATGAGCAGTTCTTC	CASSDRGYEQFF
TRBD2	TRBV10-3	-	TRBJ2-7	TGTGCCATCAGTGCAATAGCGGGAGTGGGAAACGAGCAGTACTTC	CAISAIAGVGNEQYF
-	TRBV6-1	many	TRBJ2-1	TGTGCCAGCAGGACAGCGAACAATGAGCAGTTCTTC	CASRTANNEQFF
TRBD2	TRBV4-1	many	TRBJ2-3	TGCGCCAGCAGCCAAGAGGGGGGGGGAGATACGCAGTATTTT	CASSQEGGGDTQYF
TRBD1	TRBV13	-	TRBJ1-2	TGTGCCAGCAGCAGGGGACAGATCTATGGCTACACCTTC	CASSRGQIYGYTF
TRBD2	TRBV7-8	-	TRBJ2-1	TGTGCCAGCAGCTTAATGGGACTAGCCCTAACCCCATCCTACAATGAGCAGTTCTTC	CASSLMGLALTPSYNEQFF
-	TRBV15	-	TRBJ1-1	TGTGCCACCAGCAGAGATCTGGCTAAGGGTGGTGACGAAGCTTTCTTT	CATSRDLAKGGDEAFF
-	TRBV19	few	TRBJ2-1	TGTGCCAGTAGTCCAAGAGGCCACTCCTACAATGAGCAGTTCTTC	CASSPRGHSYNEQFF
TRBD1	TRBV11-3	-	TRBJ2-1	TGTGCCAGCAGCTTAGAGGGACAGGGGAGCCAGAATGAGCAGTTCTTC	CASSLEGQGSQNEQFF
-	TRBV20-1	-	TRBJ1-3	TGCAGTGCGAAGTGGAGCTCTGGAAACACCATATATTTT	CSAKWSSGNTIYF
-	TRBV10-3	few	TRBJ1-2	TGTGCCATCAGTGAAACCTACTATGGCTACACCTTC	CAISETYYGYTF
-	TRBV5-1	few	TRBJ2-1	TGCGCCAGCAGCTCGGTGGTCAGCGACAATGAGCAGTTCTTC	CASSSVVSDNEQFF
-	TRBV12-3/TRBV12-4	many	TRBJ1-1	TGTGCCAGCAGCAACATGAGGGCAGTCGCTGAAGCTTTCTTT	CASSNMRAVAEAFF
-	TRBV7-9	many	TRBJ2-5	TGTGCCAGCAGCTCAAAAGAGACCCAGTACTTC	CASSSKETQYF
-	TRBV7-9	few	TRBJ1-6	TGTGCCAGCAGCCAGGATTTCCAGGGTTCACCCCTCCACTTT	CASSQDFQGSPLHF
-	TRBV27	many	TRBJ1-5	TGTGCCAGCAGTTTAGCCGGCCATCAGCCCCAGCATTTT	CASSLAGHQPQHF
TRBD1	TRBV13	few	TRBJ1-1	TGTGCCAGCAGCTCTAGACAGGGTAGGTCCCTGAACACTGAAGCTTTCTTT	CASSSRQGRSLNTEAFF
TRBD1	TRBV5-5	-	TRBJ1-4	TGTGCCAGCAGCTTGGAGGGCAGGGGGAATGAAAAACTGTTTTTT	CASSLEGRGNEKLFF
-	TRBV6-2/TRBV6-3	many	TRBJ2-6	TGTGCCACCTCCGTAGGTGGATCTGGGGCCAACGTCCTGACTTTC	CATSVGGSGANVLTF
-	TRBV12-3/TRBV12-4	few	TRBJ1-4	TGTGCCAGCAGCCCGACAGAATCAAGAAAACTGTTTTTT	CASSPTESRKLFF
-	TRBV27	-	TRBJ1-1	TGCACCAGCAGTCACCCGTCAACAGTGAACACTGAAGCTTTCTTT	CTSSHPSTVNTEAFF